These 11 T cell receptor beta chains came from one sample sequenced in a study of shared clonotypes between healthy human individuals (dated by TCRdb to 2020 to 2021). The library was obtained by the immunoSEQ multiplex PCR assay. The clones in this table, taken by TCRdb from immuneACCESS, are in-frame only. Not every clone is retained; where verified, under half of the shortfall comes from an unresolved V gene, and the cause of the rest is unknown. This sample lists 2.5 million or so clones; over 85% were detected once. The top ten constitute roughly 0.13% of the sample. Sample: naive CD4+ T cells sorted from blood. What this sample's cell subset or site label stands for: CD45RA+ positively selected. These TCRs come from a young man in good health.

The CDR3 sequence: CASSPGTFQETQYF. The CDR3 coding sequence is TGTGCCAGCTCACCCGGGACTTTCCAAGAGACCCAGTACTTC. The rearrangement uses TRBV18 and TRBJ2-5, with a weak D call TRBD2 (6 bases). This CDR3 is built from 14 residues. The germline V and J ends were trimmed by 3 bases and 1 base, with 9 bases remaining between them. Germline lookup yields CDR1 KGHSH and CDR2 LQKENI.

In nucleotides, the CDR3 is TGTGCCACCTCCCCGGGGCGAAGTACTGGAAACACCATATATTTT. This codes for CATSPGRSTGNTIYF. This chain uses TRBV28 with TRBJ1-3; maybe TRBD1 (5 bases). V was trimmed by 10 bases and J by 2 bases, leaving 18 bases between them. The CDR3 totals 15 residues. Germline loops: CDR1 MDHEN, CDR2 SYDVKM.

The chain has TRBV6-5 and TRBJ2-7; 7 nucleotides line up with TRBD1. J lost 1 base, V lost 2 bases, and 8 bases had no gene match. CDR3 length: 16 amino acids. CDR1 is MNHEY and CDR2 is SVGAGI in the germline V gene. The CDR3 DNA is TGTGCCAGCAGTTACCGCCGTTCAGGGGGATCCTACGAGCAGTACTTC. As protein: CASSYRRSGGSYEQYF.

The chain joins TRBV10-3 to TRBJ2-1, with a weak D call TRBD2 (5 bases). Trimming left V 7 bases short and J 5 bases short, with 12 bases between. Germline V gene sequence: CDR1 ENHRY, CDR2 SYGVKD. CDR3 length: 13 amino acids. The CDR3: CAIKAAVNNEQFF. CDR3 bases: TGTGCCATCAAAGCGGCCGTCAACAATGAGCAGTTCTTC.

This sequence joins TRBV30 and TRBJ2-1; no clear D. Germline loops: CDR1 GTSNPN, CDR2 SVGIG (reference sequence). V dropped 3 bases and J dropped 4 bases, with 19 bases sitting between them. This CDR3 comprises 16 residues. The CDR3 region is CAWRAPPALSYNEQFF. Here the CDR3 DNA reads TGTGCCTGGAGGGCCCCCCCAGCGCTTAGTTACAATGAGCAGTTCTTC. The whole variable domain, remainder taken from reference TRBV30 and TRBJ2-1, is SQTIHQWPATLVQPVGSPLSLECTVEGTSNPNLYWYRQAAGRGLQLLFYSVGIGQISSEVPQNLSASRPQDRQFILSSKKLLLSDSGFYLCAWRAPPALSYNEQFFGPGTRLTVL.

The chain employs TRBV7-9 and TRBJ1-4, with D perhaps TRBD1 (6 bases). V dropped 4 bases and J dropped 1 base, with 16 bases sitting between them. CDR3 length: 17 amino acids. CDR1 is SEHNR and CDR2 is FQNEAQ in the germline V gene (reference sequence). CDR3 coding DNA: TGTGCCAGCAGCTCCGGGGGCAGGGGCTTAACTAATGAAAAACTGTTTTTT. Translating gives CASSSGGRGLTNEKLFF.

V and J are TRBV29-1 and TRBJ2-3, with TRBD2 as a possible D gene (5 bases). The CDR3 contains 13 residues. The germline V gene has CDR1 SQVTM and CDR2 ANQGSEA. The V end was cut by 4 bases, the J end by 6 bases, with 14 bases between. In DNA, the CDR3 is TGCAGCGTTGGAACTAGAGGCTCCGATACGCAGTATTTT. The encoded protein is CSVGTRGSDTQYF.

This sequence joins TRBV18 and TRBJ1-2; D possibly corresponds to TRBD1 (6 bases). The CDR3 has 16 amino acids. Germline CDR1 KGHSH, CDR2 LQKENI. Trimming left V 3 bases short and J 3 bases short, with 17 bases between. The CDR3 DNA is TGTGCCAGCTCACCCTCCGGCGGGGGCGCGGACTATGGCTACACCTTC. Amino acids: CASSPSGGGADYGYTF. The variable domain in full, with the rest retrieved from reference TRBV18 and TRBJ1-2, is NAGVMQNPRHLVRRRGQEARLRCSPMKGHSHVYWYRQLPEEGLKFMVYLQKENIIDESGMPKERFSAEFPKEGPSILRIQQVVRGDSAAYFCASSPSGGGADYGYTFGSGTRLTVV.

In DNA form, the CDR3 reads TGTGCCAGCAGCCATGCGACAGGGGCGTACAATGAGCAGTTCTTC. Translation gives CASSHATGAYNEQFF. The chain links TRBV7-2 to TRBJ2-1, with 8 nucleotides matching TRBD1. Looked up from germline, CDR1 is SGHTA and CDR2 is FQGNSA. V shed 5 bases, J shed 4 bases, and the junction held 7 bases outside the gene matches. The CDR3 is 15 residues long.

This clone was observed once. The rearrangement links TRBV19 to TRBJ2-1, with D unclear. With 2 bases removed from V and 0 bases from J, the gap between germline ends came to 5 bases. The CDR3 has 14 amino acids. The germline V gene encodes CDR1 LNHDA and CDR2 SQIVND (reference sequence). CDR3 protein: CASSIRLSYNEQFF. CDR3 DNA: TGTGCCAGTAGTATACGGCTCTCCTACAATGAGCAGTTCTTC.

This clone occurred once. V gene TRBV6-6 combines with J gene TRBJ2-5; TRBD2 might be the D (6 bases). Germline CDR1 and CDR2: MNHNY and SVGAGI (reference sequence). The germline V and J ends were trimmed by 0 bases and 7 bases, with 18 bases remaining between them. The CDR3 runs 16 residues. The CDR3 nucleotides are TGTGCCAGCAGTTACTCGAATAGCGGCAAGGGTGGGACCCAGTACTTC. It is translated as CASSYSNSGKGGTQYF.